This T cell receptor beta chain was observed in a study of blood T cell repertoires in COVID-19. Study overall: COVID-19 samples collected from the United States, Italy and Spain covered acute and convalescent phases.

The V gene's germline CDR1 is LNHDA and CDR2 SQIVND (reference sequence). CDR3 size: 16 residues. Trimming cost V 4 bases and J 4 bases; bases outside gene matches: 7. In the original analysis: Reference gene primer amplification in the assay estimated nucleated cell counts. The data were produced by immunoSEQ multiplex PCR, yet TCRdb's version contains in-frame clones alone and is incomplete. V and J calls and clone size are copied from that table; D and trimming were computed from the DNA. The table has about 130,000 clones, around four fifths seen once. Seattle patient enrollment occurred during active infection, with longitudinal follow-up thereafter.

The V and J genes are TRBV19 and TRBJ2-5; 12 bases align to TRBD1. The sequence was collected from a man at least 80 years old with COVID-19, enrolled during active disease. The sequenced sample consisted of peripheral blood. For the CDR3, the DNA is TGTGCCAGTAGTACGGGGACAGGGGGCCGGGGAGAGACCCAGTACTTC. It yields the protein CASSTGTGGRGETQYF. Full variable domain (remainder filled in from reference TRBV19 and TRBJ2-5): DGGITQSPKYLFRKEGQNVTLSCEQNLNHDAMYWYRQDPGQGLRLIYYSQIVNDFQKGDIAEGYSVSREKKESFPLTVTSAQKNPTAFYLCASSTGTGGRGETQYFGPGTRLLVL.